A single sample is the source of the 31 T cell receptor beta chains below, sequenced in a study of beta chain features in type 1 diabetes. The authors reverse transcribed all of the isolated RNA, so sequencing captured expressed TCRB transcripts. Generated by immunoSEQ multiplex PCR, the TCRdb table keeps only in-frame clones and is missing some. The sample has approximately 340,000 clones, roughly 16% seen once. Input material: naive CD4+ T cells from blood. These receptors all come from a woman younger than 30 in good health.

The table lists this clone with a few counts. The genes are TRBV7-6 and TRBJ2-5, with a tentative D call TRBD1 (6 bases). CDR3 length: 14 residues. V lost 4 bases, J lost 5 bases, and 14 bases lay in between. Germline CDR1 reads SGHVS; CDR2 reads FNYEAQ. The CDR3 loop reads CASSYNRVRETQYF. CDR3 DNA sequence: TGTGCCAGCAGCTATAACAGGGTGAGGGAGACCCAGTACTTC.

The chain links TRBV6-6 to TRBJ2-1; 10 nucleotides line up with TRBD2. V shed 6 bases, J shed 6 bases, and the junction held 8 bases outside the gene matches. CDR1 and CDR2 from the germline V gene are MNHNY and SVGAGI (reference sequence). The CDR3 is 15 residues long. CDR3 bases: TGTGCCAGCAGCCCCGGACTAGCGGAGACCAATGAGCAGTTCTTC. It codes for CASSPGLAETNEQFF.

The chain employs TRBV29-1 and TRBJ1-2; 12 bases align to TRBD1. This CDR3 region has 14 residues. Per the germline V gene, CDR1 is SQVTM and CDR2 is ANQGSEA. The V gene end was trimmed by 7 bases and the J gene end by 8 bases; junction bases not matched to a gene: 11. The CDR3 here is CSAGRPGQGAGYTF. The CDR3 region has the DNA TGCAGCGCAGGAAGACCGGGACAGGGGGCGGGCTACACCTTC.

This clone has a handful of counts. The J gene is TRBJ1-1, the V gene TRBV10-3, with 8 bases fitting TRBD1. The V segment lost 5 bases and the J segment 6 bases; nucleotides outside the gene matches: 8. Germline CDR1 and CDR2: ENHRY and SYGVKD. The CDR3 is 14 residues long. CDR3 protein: CAISPPDREAEAFF. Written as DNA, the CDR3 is TGTGCCATCAGTCCACCGGACAGGGAGGCTGAAGCTTTCTTT.

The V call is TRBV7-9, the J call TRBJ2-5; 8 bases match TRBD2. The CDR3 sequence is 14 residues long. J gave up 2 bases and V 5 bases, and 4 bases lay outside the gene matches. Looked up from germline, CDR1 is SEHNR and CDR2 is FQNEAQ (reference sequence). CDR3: CASSPGLVQETQYF. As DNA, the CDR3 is TGTGCCAGCAGCCCGGGACTAGTACAAGAGACCCAGTACTTC.

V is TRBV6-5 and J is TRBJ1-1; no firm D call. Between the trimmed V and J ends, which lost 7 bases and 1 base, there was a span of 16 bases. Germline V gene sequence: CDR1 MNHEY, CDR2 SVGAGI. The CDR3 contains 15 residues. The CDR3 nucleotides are TGTGCCAGCAAACGGATCGAGGTCCGGAACACTGAAGCTTTCTTT. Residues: CASKRIEVRNTEAFF.

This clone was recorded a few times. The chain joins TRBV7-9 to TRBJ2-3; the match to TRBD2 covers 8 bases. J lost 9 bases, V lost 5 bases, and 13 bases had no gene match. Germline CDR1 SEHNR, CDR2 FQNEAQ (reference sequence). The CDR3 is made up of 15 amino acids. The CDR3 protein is CASSGGASGPLTQYF. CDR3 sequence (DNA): TGTGCCAGCAGCGGCGGGGCTAGCGGGCCCTTAACGCAGTATTTT.

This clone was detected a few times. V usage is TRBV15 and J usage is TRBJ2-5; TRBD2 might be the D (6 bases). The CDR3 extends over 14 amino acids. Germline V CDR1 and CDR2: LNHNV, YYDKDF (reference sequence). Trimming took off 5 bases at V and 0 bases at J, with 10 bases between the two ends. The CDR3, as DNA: TGTGCCACCAGCCCCCGGGACTACCAAGAGACCCAGTACTTC. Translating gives CATSPRDYQETQYF.

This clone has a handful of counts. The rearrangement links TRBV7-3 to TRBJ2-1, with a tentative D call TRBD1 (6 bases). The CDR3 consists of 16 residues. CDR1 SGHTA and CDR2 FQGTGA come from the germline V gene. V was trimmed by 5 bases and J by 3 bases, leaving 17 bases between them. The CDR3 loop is CASSLSVGAIYNEQFF. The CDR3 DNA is TGTGCCAGCAGCCTCAGCGTGGGGGCGATCTACAATGAGCAGTTCTTC.

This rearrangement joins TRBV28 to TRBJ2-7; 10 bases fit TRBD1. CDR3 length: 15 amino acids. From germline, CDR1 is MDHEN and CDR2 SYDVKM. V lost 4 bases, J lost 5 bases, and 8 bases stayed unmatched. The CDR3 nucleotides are TGTGCCAGCAGTTCCCGGGGACAGGGGACCGACGAGCAGTACTTC. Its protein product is CASSSRGQGTDEQYF.

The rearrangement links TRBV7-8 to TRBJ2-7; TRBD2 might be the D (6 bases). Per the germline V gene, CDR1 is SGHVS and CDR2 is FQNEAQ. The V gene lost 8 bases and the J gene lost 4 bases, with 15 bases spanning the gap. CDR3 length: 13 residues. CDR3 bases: TGTGCCAGCCTCAAGCGGGTGGGGTACGAGCAGTACTTC. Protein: CASLKRVGYEQYF.

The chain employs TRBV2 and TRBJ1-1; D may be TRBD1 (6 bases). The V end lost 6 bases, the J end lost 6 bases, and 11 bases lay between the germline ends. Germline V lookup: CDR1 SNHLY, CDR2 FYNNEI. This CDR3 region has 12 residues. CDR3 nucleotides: TGTGCCAGCAGACTCCGACAGGCTGAAGCTTTCTTT. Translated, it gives CASRLRQAEAFF. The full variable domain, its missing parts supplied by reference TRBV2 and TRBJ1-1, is EPEVTQTPSHQVTQMGQEVILRCVPISNHLYFYWYRQILGQKVEFLVSFYNNEISEKSEIFDDQFSVERPDGSNFTLKIRSTKLEDSAMYFCASRLRQAEAFFGQGTRLTVV.

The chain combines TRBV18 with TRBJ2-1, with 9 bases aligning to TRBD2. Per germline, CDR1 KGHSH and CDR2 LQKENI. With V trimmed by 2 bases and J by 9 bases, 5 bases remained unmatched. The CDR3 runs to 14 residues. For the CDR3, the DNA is TGTGCCAGCTCACCAGGAGCGGGAGGATCTGAGCAGTTCTTC. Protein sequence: CASSPGAGGSEQFF.

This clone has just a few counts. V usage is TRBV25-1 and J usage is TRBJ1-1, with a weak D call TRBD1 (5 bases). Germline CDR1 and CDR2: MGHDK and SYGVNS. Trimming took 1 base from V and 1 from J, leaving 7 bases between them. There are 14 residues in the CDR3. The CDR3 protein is CASSESGWNTEAFF. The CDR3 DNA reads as TGTGCCAGCAGTGAATCAGGGTGGAACACTGAAGCTTTCTTT. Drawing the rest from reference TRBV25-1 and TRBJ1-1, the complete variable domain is EADIYQTPRYLVIGTGKKITLECSQTMGHDKMYWYQQDPGMELHLIHYSYGVNSTEKGDLSSESTVSRIRTEHFPLTLESARPSHTSQYLCASSESGWNTEAFFGQGTRLTVV.

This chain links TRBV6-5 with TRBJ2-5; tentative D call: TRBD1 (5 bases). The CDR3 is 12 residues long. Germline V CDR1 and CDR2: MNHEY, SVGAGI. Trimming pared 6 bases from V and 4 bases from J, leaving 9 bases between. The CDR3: CASRTAAETQYF. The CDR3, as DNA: TGTGCCAGCAGGACAGCCGCAGAGACCCAGTACTTC.

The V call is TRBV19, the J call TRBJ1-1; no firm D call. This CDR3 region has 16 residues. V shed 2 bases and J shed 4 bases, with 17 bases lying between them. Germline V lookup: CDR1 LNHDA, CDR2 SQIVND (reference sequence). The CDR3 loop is CASSINQVEMSTEAFF. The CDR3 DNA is TGTGCCAGTAGTATAAATCAGGTGGAAATGAGCACTGAAGCTTTCTTT.

This chain's CDR3 is CASSLGLAGNTDTQYF. In DNA, the CDR3 is TGTGCCAGCAGCTTAGGACTAGCGGGGAACACAGATACGCAGTATTTT. The J gene is TRBJ2-3, the V gene TRBV11-3; TRBD2 matches 11 bases. J gave up 2 bases and V 1 base, and 2 bases lay outside the gene matches. This CDR3 comprises 16 residues. Germline V gene lookup returns CDR1 SGHNT and CDR2 YENEEA.

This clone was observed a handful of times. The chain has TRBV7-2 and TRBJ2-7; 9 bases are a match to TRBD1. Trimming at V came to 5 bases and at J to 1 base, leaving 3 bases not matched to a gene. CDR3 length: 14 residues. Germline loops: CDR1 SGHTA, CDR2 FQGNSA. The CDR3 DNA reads TGTGCCAGCAGCCTCGGGACAGGGTCCTACGAGCAGTACTTC. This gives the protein CASSLGTGSYEQYF. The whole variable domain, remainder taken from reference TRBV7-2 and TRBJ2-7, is GAGVSQSPSNKVTEKGKDVELRCDPISGHTALYWYRQSLGQGLEFLIYFQGNSAPDKSGLPSDRFSAERTGGSVSTLTIQRTQQEDSAVYLCASSLGTGSYEQYFGPGTRLTVT.

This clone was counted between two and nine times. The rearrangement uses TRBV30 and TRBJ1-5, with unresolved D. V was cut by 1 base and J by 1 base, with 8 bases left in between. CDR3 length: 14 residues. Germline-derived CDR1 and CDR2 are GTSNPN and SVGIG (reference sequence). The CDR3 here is CAWSGGVSNQPQHF. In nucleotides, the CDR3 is TGTGCCTGGAGTGGAGGTGTGAGCAATCAGCCCCAGCATTTT.

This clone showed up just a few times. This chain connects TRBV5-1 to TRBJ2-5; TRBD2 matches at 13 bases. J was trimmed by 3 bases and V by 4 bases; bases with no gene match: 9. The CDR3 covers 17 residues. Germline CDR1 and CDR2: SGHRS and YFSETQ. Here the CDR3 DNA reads TGCGCCAGCAGCAGCGGACTAGCGGGAGACGGTAAAGAGACCCAGTACTTC. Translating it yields CASSSGLAGDGKETQYF.

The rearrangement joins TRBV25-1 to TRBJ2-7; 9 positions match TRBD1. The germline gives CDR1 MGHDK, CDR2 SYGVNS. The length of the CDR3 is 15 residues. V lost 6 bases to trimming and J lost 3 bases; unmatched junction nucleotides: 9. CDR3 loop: CASRSGQGLGYEQYF. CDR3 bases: TGTGCCAGCAGGTCGGGACAGGGACTTGGCTACGAGCAGTACTTC.

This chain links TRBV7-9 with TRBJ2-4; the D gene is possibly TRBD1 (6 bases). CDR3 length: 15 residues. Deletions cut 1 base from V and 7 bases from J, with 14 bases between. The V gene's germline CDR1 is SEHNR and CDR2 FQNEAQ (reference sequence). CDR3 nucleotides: TGTGCCAGCAGCTTAGTCACCCAAAGGGGGAACATTCAGTACTTC. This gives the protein CASSLVTQRGNIQYF.

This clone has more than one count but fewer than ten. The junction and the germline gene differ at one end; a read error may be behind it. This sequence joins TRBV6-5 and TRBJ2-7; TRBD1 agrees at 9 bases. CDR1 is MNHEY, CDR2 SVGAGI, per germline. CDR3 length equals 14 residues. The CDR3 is CASSKGQGSHEQYF. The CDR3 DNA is TGTGCCAGCAGTAAGGGACAGGGCTCCCACGAGCAGTACTTC.

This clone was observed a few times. The CDR3 coding sequence is TGTGCCAGCAGGCGGGTTATGAACACTGAAGCTTTCTTT. Translation gives CASRRVMNTEAFF. The chain combines TRBV25-1 with TRBJ1-1; D remains unclear. Germline-derived CDR1 and CDR2 are MGHDK and SYGVNS. The CDR3 spans 13 residues. Trimming cost V 6 bases and J 0 bases, with 8 bases left between them.

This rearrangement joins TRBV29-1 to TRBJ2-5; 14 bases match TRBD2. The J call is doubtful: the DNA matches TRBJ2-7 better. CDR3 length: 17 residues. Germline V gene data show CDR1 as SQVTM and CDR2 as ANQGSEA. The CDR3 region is CSVAGLAGAKGSYEQYF. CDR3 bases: TGCAGCGTCGCGGGACTAGCGGGAGCTAAAGGGAGCTACGAGCAGTACTTC.

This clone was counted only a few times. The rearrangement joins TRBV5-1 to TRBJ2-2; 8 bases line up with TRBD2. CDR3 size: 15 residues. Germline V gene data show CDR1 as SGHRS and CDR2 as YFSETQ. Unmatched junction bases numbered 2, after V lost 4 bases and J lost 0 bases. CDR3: CASSQLAANTGELFF. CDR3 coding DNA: TGCGCCAGCAGCCAACTAGCGGCGAACACCGGGGAGCTGTTTTTT.

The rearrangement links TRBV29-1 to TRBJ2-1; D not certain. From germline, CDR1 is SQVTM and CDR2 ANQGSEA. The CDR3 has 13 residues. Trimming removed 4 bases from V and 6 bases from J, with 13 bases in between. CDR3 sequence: CSVVSRLGNEQFF. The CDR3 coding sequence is TGCAGCGTTGTGTCCAGGCTGGGCAATGAGCAGTTCTTC.

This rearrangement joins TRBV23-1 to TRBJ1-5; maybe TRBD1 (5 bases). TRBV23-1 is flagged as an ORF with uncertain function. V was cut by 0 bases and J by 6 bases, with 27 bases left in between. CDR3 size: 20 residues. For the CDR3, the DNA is TGCGCCAGCAGTCAATCCCTAAGTTCGTGGGAAGGGGCCGACGGTCAGCCCCAGCATTTT. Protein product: CASSQSLSSWEGADGQPQHF.

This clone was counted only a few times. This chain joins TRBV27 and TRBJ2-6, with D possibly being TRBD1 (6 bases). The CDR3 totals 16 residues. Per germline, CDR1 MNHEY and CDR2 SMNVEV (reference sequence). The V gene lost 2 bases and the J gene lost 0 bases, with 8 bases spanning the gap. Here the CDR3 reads CASSLQGGSGANVLTF. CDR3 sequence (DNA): TGTGCCAGCAGTTTACAAGGGGGCTCTGGGGCCAACGTCCTGACTTTC.

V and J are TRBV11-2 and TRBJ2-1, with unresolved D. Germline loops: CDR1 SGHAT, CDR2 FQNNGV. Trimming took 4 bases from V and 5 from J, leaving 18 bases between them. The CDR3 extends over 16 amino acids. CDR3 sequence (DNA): TGTGCCAGCAGCTCCACTTTAGTCGCCGGTAACAATGAGCAGTTCTTC. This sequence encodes CASSSTLVAGNNEQFF.

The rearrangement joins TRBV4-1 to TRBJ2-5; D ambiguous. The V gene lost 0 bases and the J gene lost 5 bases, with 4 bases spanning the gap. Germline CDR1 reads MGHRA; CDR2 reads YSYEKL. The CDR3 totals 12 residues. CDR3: CASSQDEETQYF. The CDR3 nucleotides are TGCGCCAGCAGCCAAGATGAGGAGACCCAGTACTTC.